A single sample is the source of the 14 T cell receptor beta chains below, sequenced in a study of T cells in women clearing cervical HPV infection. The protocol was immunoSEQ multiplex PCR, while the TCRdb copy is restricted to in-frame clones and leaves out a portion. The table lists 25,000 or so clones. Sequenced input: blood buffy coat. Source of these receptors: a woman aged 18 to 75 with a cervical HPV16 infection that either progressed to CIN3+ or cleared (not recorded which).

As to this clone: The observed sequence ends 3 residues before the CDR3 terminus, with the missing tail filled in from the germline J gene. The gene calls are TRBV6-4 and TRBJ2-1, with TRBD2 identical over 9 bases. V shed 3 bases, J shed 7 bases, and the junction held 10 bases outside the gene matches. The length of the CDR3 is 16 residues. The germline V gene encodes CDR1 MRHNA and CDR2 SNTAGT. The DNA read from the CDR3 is TGTGCCAGCAGTGATTTTGAAGGACTAGCGTTAAATGAG. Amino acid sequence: CASSDFEGLALNE. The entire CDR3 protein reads CASSDFEGLALNEQFF.

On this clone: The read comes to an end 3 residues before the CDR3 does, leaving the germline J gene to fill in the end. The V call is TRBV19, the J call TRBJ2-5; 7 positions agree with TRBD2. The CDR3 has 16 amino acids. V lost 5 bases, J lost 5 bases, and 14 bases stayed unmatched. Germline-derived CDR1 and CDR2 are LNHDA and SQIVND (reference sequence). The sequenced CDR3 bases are TGTGCCAGTAGTCAGTTGGGGGGTTCAGCGGGGGAGACC. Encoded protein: CASSQLGGSAGET. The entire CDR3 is CASSQLGGSAGETQYF.

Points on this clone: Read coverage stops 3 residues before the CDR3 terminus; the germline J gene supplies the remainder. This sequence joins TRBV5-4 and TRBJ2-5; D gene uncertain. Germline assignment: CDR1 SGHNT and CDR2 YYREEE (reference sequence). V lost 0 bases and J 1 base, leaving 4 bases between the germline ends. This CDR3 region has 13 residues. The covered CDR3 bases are TGTGCCAGCAGCTTGGACAGCCAAGAGACC. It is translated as CASSLDSQET. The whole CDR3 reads CASSLDSQETQYF. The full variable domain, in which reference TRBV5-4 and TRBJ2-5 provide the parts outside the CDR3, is ETGVTQSPTHLIKTRGQQVTLRCSSQSGHNTVSWYQQALGQGPQFIFQYYREEENGRGNFPPRFSGLQFPNYSSELNVNALELDDSALYLCASSLDSQETQYFGPGTRLLVL.

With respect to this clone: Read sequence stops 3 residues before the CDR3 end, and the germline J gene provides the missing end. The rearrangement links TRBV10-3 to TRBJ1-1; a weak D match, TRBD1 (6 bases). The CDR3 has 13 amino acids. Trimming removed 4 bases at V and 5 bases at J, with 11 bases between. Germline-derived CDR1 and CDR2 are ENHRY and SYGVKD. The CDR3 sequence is CAISGTGRTEAFF. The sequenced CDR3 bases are TGTGCCATCAGTGGAACAGGGAGGACTGAA.

The CDR3 bases that were read are TGCAGTGCAGTCGCTAGGTTCCCGAACACCGGGGAG. It specifies CSAVARFPNTGE. The full CDR3 reads CSAVARFPNTGELFF. The V call is TRBV20-1, the J call TRBJ2-2; D unresolved. The CDR3 end lies 3 residues beyond the end of the read and is filled in from the germline J gene. The germline CDR1 and CDR2 sequences are DFQATT and SNEGSKA (reference sequence). Trimming left V 6 bases short and J 0 bases short, with 14 bases between. The CDR3 is made up of 15 amino acids.

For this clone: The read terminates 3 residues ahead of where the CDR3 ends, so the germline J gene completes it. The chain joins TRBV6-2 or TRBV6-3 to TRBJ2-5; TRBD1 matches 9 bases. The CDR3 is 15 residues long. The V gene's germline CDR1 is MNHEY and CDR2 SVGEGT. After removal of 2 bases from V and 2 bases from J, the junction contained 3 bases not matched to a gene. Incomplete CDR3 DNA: TGTGCCAGCAGTTACCCGGACAGGGGTCAAGAGACC. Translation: CASSYPDRGQET. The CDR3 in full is CASSYPDRGQETQYF.

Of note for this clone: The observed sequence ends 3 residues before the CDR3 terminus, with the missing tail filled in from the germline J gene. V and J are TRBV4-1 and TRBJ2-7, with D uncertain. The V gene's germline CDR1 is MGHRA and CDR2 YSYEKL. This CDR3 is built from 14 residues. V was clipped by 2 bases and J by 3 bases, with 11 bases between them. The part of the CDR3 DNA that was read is TGCGCCAGCAGCCAAATCGGTCCATTCTACGAG. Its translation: CASSQIGPFYE. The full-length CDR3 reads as CASSQIGPFYEQYF.

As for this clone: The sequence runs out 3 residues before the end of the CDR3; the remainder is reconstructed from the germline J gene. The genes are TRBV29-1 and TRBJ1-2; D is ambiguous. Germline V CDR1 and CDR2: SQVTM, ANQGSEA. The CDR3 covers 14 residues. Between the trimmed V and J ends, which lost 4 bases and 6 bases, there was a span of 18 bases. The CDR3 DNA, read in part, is TGCAGCGTTGTGGGCGGGAGAGGTTGGGATGGC. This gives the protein CSVVGGRGWDG. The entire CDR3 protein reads CSVVGGRGWDGYTF. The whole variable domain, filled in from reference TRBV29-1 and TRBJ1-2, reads SAVISQKPSRDICQRGTSLTIQCQVDSQVTMMFWYRQQPGQSLTLIATANQGSEATYESGFVIDKFPISRPNLTFSTLTVSNMSPEDSSIYLCSVVGGRGWDGYTFGSGTRLTVV.

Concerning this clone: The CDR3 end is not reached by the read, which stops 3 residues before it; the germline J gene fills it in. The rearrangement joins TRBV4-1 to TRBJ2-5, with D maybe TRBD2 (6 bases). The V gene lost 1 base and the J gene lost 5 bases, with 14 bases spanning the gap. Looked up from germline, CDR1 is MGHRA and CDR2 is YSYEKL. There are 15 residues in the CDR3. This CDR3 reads CASSQGNEGRETQYF. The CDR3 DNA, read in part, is TGCGCCAGCAGCCAAGGAAATGAGGGGAGGGAGACC.

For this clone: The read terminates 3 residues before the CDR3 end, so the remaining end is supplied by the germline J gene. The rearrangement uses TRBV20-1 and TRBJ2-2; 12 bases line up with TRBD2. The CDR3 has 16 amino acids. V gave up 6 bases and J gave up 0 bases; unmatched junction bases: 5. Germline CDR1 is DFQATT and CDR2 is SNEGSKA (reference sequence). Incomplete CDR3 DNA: TGCAGTGCGAAAACTAGCGGGAGGCCGAACACCGGGGAG. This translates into CSAKTSGRPNTGE. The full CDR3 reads CSAKTSGRPNTGELFF.

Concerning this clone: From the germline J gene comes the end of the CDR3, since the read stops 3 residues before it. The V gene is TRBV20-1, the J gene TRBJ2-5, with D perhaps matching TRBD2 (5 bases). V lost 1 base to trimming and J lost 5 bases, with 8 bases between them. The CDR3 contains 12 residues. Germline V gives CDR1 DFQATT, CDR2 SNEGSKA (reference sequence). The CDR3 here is CSARAGWETQYF. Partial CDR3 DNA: TGCAGTGCTAGAGCGGGGTGGGAGACC.

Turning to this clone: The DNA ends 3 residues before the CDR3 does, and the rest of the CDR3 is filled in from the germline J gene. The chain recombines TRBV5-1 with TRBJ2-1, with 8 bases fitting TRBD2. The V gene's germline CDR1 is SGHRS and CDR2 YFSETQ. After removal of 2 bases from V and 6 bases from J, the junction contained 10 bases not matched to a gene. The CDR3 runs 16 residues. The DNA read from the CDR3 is TGCGCCAGCAGCTTCTTGGACGGGGGGGCCGGCAATGAG. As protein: CASSFLDGGAGNE. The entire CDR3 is CASSFLDGGAGNEQFF.

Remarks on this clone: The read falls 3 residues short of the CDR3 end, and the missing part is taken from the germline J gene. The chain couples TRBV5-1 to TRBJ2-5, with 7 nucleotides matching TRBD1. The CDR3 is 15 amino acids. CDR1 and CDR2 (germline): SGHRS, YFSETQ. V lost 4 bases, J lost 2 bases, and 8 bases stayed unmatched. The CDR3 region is CASSPDRVGQETQYF. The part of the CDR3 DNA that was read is TGCGCCAGCAGCCCAGACAGGGTGGGGCAAGAGACC.

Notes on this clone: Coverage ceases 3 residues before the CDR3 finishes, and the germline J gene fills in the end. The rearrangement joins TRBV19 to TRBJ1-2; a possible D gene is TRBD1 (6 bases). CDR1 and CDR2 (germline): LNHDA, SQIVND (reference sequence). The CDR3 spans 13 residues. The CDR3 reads CASRIPGQGGYTF. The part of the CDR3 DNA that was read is TGTGCCAGTAGAATCCCGGGACAAGGCGGC.